Listed here are 18 T cell receptor beta chains from one sample, sequenced in a study of blood T cell repertoires in COVID-19. Measured with immunoSEQ multiplex PCR; TCRdb has only the in-frame clones, and not every one. This table holds a few hundred thousand clones, 70% to 90% found once. Sequencing used PBMCs or T cells enriched from blood (not recorded which). All receptors derive from a woman in her fifties or sixties who had recovered from COVID-19.

The chain is built from TRBV24-1 and TRBJ2-1, with 14 bases matching TRBD2. This CDR3 spans 18 amino acids. Trimming took 2 bases from V and 9 from J; bases not matched to a gene: 11. The germline V gene has CDR1 KGHDR and CDR2 SFDVKD. The CDR3 DNA reads as TGTGCCACCAGTGATTCTCGGGGACTAGCGGGAGTAATGGGTGAGCAGTTCTTC. It codes for CATSDSRGLAGVMGEQFF.

V gene TRBV6-5 combines with J gene TRBJ2-1; tentative D call: TRBD1 (5 bases). The germline gives CDR1 MNHEY, CDR2 SVGAGI. V was shortened by 5 bases and J by 5 bases, with 16 bases between the two germline ends. The CDR3 contains 15 residues. The CDR3 sequence: CASSRVGPPHNEQFF. As DNA, the CDR3 is TGTGCCAGCAGTCGGGTGGGGCCGCCCCACAATGAGCAGTTCTTC.

The V call is TRBV6-5, the J call TRBJ1-1; D is ambiguous. The CDR3 loop spans 13 amino acids. Trimming removed 7 bases from V and 0 bases from J, with 9 bases in between. Germline loops: CDR1 MNHEY, CDR2 SVGAGI. CDR3 bases: TGTGCCAGCACTGCTCAGGTGAACACTGAAGCTTTCTTT. It encodes CASTAQVNTEAFF.

The chain employs TRBV4-1 and TRBJ2-3, with TRBD2 matching over 8 bases. From germline, CDR1 is MGHRA and CDR2 YSYEKL. After removal of 0 bases from V and 1 base from J, the junction contained 6 bases not matched to a gene. The CDR3 has 17 amino acids. This CDR3 is CASSQDRAGVGTDTQYF. For the CDR3, the DNA is TGCGCCAGCAGCCAAGATCGAGCGGGAGTGGGCACAGATACGCAGTATTTT.

The J gene is TRBJ2-7, the V gene TRBV28, with 7 bases matching TRBD2. Germline V gene lookup returns CDR1 MDHEN and CDR2 SYDVKM. The CDR3 is 14 residues long. Germline trimming cut 4 bases from V and 3 bases from J; bases unmatched to any gene: 6. Here the CDR3 DNA reads TGTGCCAGCAGTTCAGGGACTATTTTCTACGAGCAGTACTTC. Translating it yields CASSSGTIFYEQYF.

V and J are TRBV3-1 (or the pseudogene TRBV3-2) and TRBJ2-7; 9 bases align to TRBD1. This CDR3 is 15 amino acids long. V was pared by 4 bases and J by 3 bases, with 7 bases of the junction left unmatched. Per the germline V gene, CDR1 is LGHDT and CDR2 is YNNKEL (reference sequence). In nucleotides, the CDR3 is TGTGCCAGCAGCCCCCAGGGGACAGGGAACTACGAGCAGTACTTC. Translated, it gives CASSPQGTGNYEQYF.

The V and J genes are TRBV21-1 and TRBJ2-1; the table's D gene call, TRBD1, was not cross checked with the DNA. TRBV21-1 has pseudogene status. The CDR3 sequence is 15 residues long. The CDR3 spells CASSQKGRVYNEQFF. In DNA, the CDR3 is TGTGCCAGCAGCCAAAAGGGCAGGGTTTACAATGAGCAGTTCTTC.

The chain combines TRBV6-2 or TRBV6-3 with TRBJ1-2; D gene ambiguous. This CDR3 spans 15 amino acids. Germline lookup yields CDR1 MNHEY and CDR2 SVGEGT. V lost 4 bases, J lost 8 bases, and 20 bases lay in between. The chain's CDR3 is CASSLPQTVFGGYTF. The DNA of the CDR3 is TGTGCCAGCAGTTTGCCCCAAACTGTGTTCGGGGGCTACACCTTC.

The chain employs TRBV6-6 and TRBJ1-5; 8 bases align to TRBD1. After removal of 7 bases from V and 5 bases from J, the junction contained 10 bases not matched to a gene. In germline, CDR1 is MNHNY, CDR2 SVGAGI (reference sequence). The CDR3 has 15 residues. The CDR3 here is CASTLPGGGHQPQHF. The DNA for the CDR3 is TGTGCCAGCACCCTCCCAGGGGGCGGGCATCAGCCCCAGCATTTT.

CDR3 DNA: TGTGCCAGCAGCGACAGGGTGAACACCGGGGAGCTGTTTTTT. This codes for CASSDRVNTGELFF. The chain is built from TRBV11-3 and TRBJ2-2; 7 bases agree with TRBD1. The CDR3 covers 14 residues. Germline V CDR1 and CDR2: SGHNT, YENEEA. The ends lost 5 bases at V and 1 base at J; junction bases unmatched: 1.

This sequence joins TRBV6-5 and TRBJ1-3; TRBD1 might be the D (5 bases). The CDR3 loop spans 15 amino acids. In germline, CDR1 is MNHEY, CDR2 SVGAGI. The V and J ends lost 5 bases and 0 bases respectively, with 11 bases between them. CDR3 amino acids: CASSRGSFSGNTIYF. In nucleotides, the CDR3 is TGTGCCAGCAGTAGGGGTTCCTTCTCTGGAAACACCATATATTTT.

The chain combines TRBV2 with TRBJ1-6, with D maybe TRBD1 (6 bases). The CDR3 has 13 amino acids. Germline-derived CDR1 and CDR2 are SNHLY and FYNNEI. V gave up 6 bases and J gave up 7 bases, with 10 bases separating them. CDR3 protein: CASRRTVNSPLHF. In DNA, the CDR3 is TGTGCCAGCAGGCGGACAGTCAATTCACCCCTCCACTTT.

The chain joins TRBV10-3 to TRBJ2-1; 10 nucleotides line up with TRBD2. Trimming took 0 bases from V and 7 from J; bases not matched to a gene: 6. Germline CDR1 and CDR2: ENHRY and SYGVKD. This CDR3 is 16 amino acids long. CDR3 loop: CAISESFSGRLNEQFF. The CDR3 coding sequence is TGTGCCATCAGTGAGTCGTTTAGCGGGAGGTTAAATGAGCAGTTCTTC.

Here the CDR3 reads CASSPQGFSYEQYF. The CDR3 DNA reads TGTGCCAGCAGTCCACAGGGGTTCTCCTACGAGCAGTACTTC. The rearrangement joins TRBV27 to TRBJ2-7; 7 bases match TRBD1. The germline V gene encodes CDR1 MNHEY and CDR2 SMNVEV (reference sequence). The CDR3 runs to 14 residues. V lost 5 bases and J lost 0; bases outside the gene matches: 4.

The CDR3 sequence: CAWKRRGPYEQYF. The CDR3, as DNA: TGTGCCTGGAAACGGAGGGGGCCCTACGAGCAGTACTTC. The V gene is TRBV30, the J gene TRBJ2-7; D is perhaps TRBD1 (7 bases). This CDR3 comprises 13 residues. CDR1 is GTSNPN, CDR2 SVGIG, per germline (reference sequence). V was pared by 4 bases and J by 2 bases, with 12 bases between.

The chain combines TRBV15 with TRBJ1-2; possible D gene TRBD1, 6 bases. V was pared by 1 base and J by 4 bases, with 13 bases between. CDR1 and CDR2 from the germline V gene are LNHNV and YYDKDF (reference sequence). The CDR3 runs to 15 residues. DNA of the CDR3: TGTGCCACCAGCAGAGGAACATCAGGGGCCTATGGCTACACCTTC. This gives the protein CATSRGTSGAYGYTF. Full variable domain (missing parts from reference TRBV15 and TRBJ1-2): DAMVIQNPRYQVTQFGKPVTLSCSQTLNHNVMYWYQQKSSQAPKLLFHYYDKDFNNEADTPDNFQSRRPNTSFCFLDIRSPGLGDTAMYLCATSRGTSGAYGYTFGSGTRLTVV.

The chain combines TRBV5-5 with TRBJ2-3; TRBD1 might be the D (6 bases). The CDR3 extends over 15 amino acids. V was pared by 2 bases and J by 0 bases, with 10 bases between. CDR1 and CDR2 (germline): SGHKS, YYEKEE (reference sequence). The CDR3 nucleotides read TGTGCCAGCAGCTTACAGGGTCGGAGCACAGATACGCAGTATTTT. Encoded protein: CASSLQGRSTDTQYF.

This clone was seen only once. The V and J genes are TRBV11-3 and TRBJ1-1; D may be TRBD1 (5 bases). Between the trimmed V and J ends, which lost 0 bases and 4 bases, there was a span of 15 bases. Germline values: CDR1 SGHNT, CDR2 YENEEA. The CDR3 length is 16 residues. The chain's CDR3 is CASSLDSRGESTEAFF. The DNA of the CDR3 is TGTGCCAGCAGCTTAGATAGTCGGGGGGAAAGCACTGAAGCTTTCTTT.